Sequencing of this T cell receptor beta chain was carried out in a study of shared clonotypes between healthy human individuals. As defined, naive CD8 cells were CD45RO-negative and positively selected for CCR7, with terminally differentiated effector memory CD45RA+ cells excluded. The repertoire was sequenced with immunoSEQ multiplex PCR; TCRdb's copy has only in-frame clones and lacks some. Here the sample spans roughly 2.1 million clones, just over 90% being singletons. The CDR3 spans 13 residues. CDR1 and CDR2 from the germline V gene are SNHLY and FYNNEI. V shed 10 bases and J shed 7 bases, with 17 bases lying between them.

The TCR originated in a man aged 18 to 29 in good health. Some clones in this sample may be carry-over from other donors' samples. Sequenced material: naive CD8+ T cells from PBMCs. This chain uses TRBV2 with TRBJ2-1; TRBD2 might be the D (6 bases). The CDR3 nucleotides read TGTGCCATCCCGGGACTGGGATTAAATGAGCAGTTCTTC. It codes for CAIPGLGLNEQFF.